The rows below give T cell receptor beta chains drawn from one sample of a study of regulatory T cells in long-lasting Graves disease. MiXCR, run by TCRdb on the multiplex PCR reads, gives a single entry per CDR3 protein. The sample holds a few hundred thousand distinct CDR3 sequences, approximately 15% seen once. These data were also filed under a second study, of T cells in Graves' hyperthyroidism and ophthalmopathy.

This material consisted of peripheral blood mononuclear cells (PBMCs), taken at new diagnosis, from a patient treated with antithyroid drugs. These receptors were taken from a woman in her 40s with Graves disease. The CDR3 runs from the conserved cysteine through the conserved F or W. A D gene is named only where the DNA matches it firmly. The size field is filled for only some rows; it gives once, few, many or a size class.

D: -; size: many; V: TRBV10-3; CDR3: CAISEIYPGGNEKLFF
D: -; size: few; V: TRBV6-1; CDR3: CANRTPYGYTF
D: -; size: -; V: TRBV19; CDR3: CATSGGRGSNEQFF
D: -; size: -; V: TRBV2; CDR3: CASSDRAAGNQPQHF
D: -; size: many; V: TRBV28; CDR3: CASSFSQDYGYTF
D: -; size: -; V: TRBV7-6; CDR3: CASSGGKETQYF
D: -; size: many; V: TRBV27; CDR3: CASSPSSVYEQYF
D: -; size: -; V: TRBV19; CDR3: CASSPGGGPSYEQYF
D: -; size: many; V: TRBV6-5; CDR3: CASSYSRAPYEQYF
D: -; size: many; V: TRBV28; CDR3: CASSLRSYNQPQHF
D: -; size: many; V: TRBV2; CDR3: CASSEARDEQFF
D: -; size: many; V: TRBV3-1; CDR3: CASTQGGARSITEAFF
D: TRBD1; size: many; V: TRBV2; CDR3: CASTQGAGELFF
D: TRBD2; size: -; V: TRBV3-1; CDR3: CASSQIGLAGGGISF
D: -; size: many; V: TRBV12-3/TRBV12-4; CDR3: CASSLGERTASTDTQYF
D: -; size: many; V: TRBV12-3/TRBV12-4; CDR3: CASSTRATNEKLFF
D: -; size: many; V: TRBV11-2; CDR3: CASSPPGGYGYTF
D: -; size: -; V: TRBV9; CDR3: CASRSREGNYGYTF
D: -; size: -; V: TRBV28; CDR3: CASKRLTNQPQHF
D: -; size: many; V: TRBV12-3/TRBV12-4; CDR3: CASRPRQETYEQYF
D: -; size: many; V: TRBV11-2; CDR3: CASSFGARETQYF
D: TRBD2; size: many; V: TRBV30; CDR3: CALIPGLHYEQYF
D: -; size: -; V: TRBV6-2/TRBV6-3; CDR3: CASTVGFPRRLEPFF
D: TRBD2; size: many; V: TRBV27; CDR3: CASSLFPHDRRTSGSTDTQYF
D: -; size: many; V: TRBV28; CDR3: CASSLWSIGTRAKPTQFF
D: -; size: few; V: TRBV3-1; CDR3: CASSQGRAREKLFF
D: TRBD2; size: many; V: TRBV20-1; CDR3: CSANRAGVMETQYF
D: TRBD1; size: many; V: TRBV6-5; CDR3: CASSYSTGGLIYEQYF
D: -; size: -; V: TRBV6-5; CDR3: CASSYAGLRTFTDTQYF
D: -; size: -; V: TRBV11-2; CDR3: CASSPDTHPRF
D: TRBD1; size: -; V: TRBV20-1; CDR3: CSARDQGAGGSGYTF
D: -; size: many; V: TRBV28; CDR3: CASTIRVGTGGPQHF
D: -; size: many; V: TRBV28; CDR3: CASSPIGGPSKETQYF
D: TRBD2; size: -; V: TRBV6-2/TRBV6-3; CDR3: CASSRIAGAPTDTQYF
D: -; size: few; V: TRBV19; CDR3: CASSMAWGEVYEQYF
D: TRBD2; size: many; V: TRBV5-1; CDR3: CASSDTSGSPYEQYF
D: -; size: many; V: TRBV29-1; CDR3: CSAGQSGTSRWNEQFF
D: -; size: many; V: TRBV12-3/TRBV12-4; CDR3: CASSIRSSGNTIYF
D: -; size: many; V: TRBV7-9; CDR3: CASSLGGPPFTDTQYF
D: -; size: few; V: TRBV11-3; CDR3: CASSSLAAEQFF
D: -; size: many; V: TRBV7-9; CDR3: CASSFFGGSGETQYF
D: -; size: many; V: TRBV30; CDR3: CAWIGYTGELFF
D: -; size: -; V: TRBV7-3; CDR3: CASSLSGSSSGANVLTF
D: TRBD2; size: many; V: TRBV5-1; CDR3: CASSLGVGGSYEQYF
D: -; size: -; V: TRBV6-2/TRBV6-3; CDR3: CASSESAGVSQPQHF
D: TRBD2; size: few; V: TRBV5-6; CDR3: CASSSDGGTSYNEQFF
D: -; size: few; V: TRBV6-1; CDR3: CASRPDQALYEQYF
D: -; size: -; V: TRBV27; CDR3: CASSLVPHQPQHF
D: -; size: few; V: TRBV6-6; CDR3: CASSYSGRGPQHF
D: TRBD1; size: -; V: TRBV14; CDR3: CASSQIQGESYEQYF
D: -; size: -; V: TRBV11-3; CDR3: CASRGGWGDTGELFF
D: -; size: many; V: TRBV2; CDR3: CASRQGPSGNTIYF
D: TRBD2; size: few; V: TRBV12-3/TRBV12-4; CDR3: CASSPLAGSQQFF
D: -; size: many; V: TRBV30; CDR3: CAWSPLAGELFF
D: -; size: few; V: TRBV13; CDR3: CASSLRAQGGGDTQYF
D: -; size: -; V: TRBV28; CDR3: CASRSQDFYGYTF
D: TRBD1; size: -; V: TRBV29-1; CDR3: CSVEEDRGVGNEQFF
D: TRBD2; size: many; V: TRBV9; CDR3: CASTTSGRPLDTQYF
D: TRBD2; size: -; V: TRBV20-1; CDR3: CSARDRRLASEQYF